This T cell receptor beta chain was identified during a study of blood T cell repertoires in COVID-19. Study-level background: COVID-19 samples, acute and convalescent, were from the United States, Italy and Spain. The analysed material was cDNA or gDNA that came from T cells, B-cell-depleted T cells, or PBMCs.

Original analysis: Quantification of nucleated cells was approximated via reference gene primer amplification. Libraries were prepared by immunoSEQ multiplex PCR; TCRdb keeps only in-frame clonotypes and omits some of them. Clonal size and the V and J genes are those of that table, whereas D and trimming came from the DNA. The sample has 200,000 to 250,000 clones, over 75% seen once. The CDR3 length is 13 residues. V gave up 5 bases and J gave up 2 bases; unmatched junction bases: 3. Per the germline V gene, CDR1 is SGHRS and CDR2 is YFSETQ. The receptor comes from a man aged 25-45 years who had recovered from COVID-19. The chain links TRBV5-1 to TRBJ2-5, with 7 positions matching TRBD2. The sample was peripheral blood. The CDR3 here is CASRRELQETQYF. CDR3 bases: TGCGCCAGCAGGCGGGAGCTTCAAGAGACCCAGTACTTC.